The TCR beta chain under discussion was sequenced for a study of human T cells and chemical hapten exposure. Study results and limitations: Expanded TCRs produced significantly more large CDR3 similarity clusters than controls did. TCRs at high frequency, those above 1 in 1000, did not change with DPC sensitization.

Time point defined: pre-sensitization, week 0. The treatment: therapeutic diphenylcyclopropenone sensitization with weekly scalp DPC. MiXCR, run by TCRdb on the RACE reads, gives a single entry per CDR3 protein. Among fewer than 300,000 distinct CDR3 sequences listed, about 9% were seen once. This clonotype was counted at least ten times. Its specificity is not known. This CDR3 has 11 residues. The V and J ends lost 7 bases and 3 bases respectively, with 7 bases between them. Germline loops: CDR1 MDHEN, CDR2 SYDVKM. The TCR originated in a woman between 40 and 50 years old with alopecia areata. Some clones in this sample may be carry-over from other donors' samples. This material consisted of whole blood, taken in connection with sensitization to the hapten diphenylcyclopropenone (DPC). The chain has TRBV28 and TRBJ2-7, with D hard to call. CDR3 in DNA: TGTGCCAGCACCACGAACTACGAGCAGTACTTC. Protein sequence: CASTTNYEQYF. The full variable domain, with the rest looked up from reference TRBV28 and TRBJ2-7, is DVKVTQSSRYLVKRTGEKVFLECVQDMDHENMFWYRQDPGLGLRLIYFSYDVKMKEKGDIPEGYSVSREKKERFSLILESASTNQTSMYLCASTTNYEQYFGPGTRLTVT.